One and the same sample provided the 4 T cell receptor beta chains below, sequenced in a study of shared clonotypes between healthy human individuals. The data were produced by immunoSEQ multiplex PCR, yet TCRdb's version contains in-frame clones alone and is incomplete. The sample has approximately 2.5 million clones, approximately 94% seen once. Specimen: naive CD4+ T cells sorted from blood. Subset given: CD45RA+ positively selected. The receptors come from a man younger than 35 in good health.

CDR3 DNA: TGTGCCAGCAGCTTAGGAGGCAGCGACTATGGCTACACCTTC. Its translation is CASSLGGSDYGYTF. V gene TRBV13 combines with J gene TRBJ1-2; D is undetermined. The CDR3 loop spans 14 amino acids. Germline CDR1 reads PRHDT; CDR2 reads FYEKMQ (reference sequence). The V gene lost 0 bases and the J gene lost 3 bases, with 8 bases spanning the gap.

CDR3 sequence: CASSQDRTQGRETQYF. The CDR3 nucleotides are TGCGCCAGCAGCCAGGATAGGACACAGGGCCGGGAGACCCAGTACTTC. The chain carries TRBV4-1 and TRBJ2-5; the D gene is possibly TRBD1 (6 bases). The V end was cut by 3 bases, the J end by 5 bases, with 19 bases between. CDR1 is MGHRA, CDR2 YSYEKL, per germline. This CDR3 comprises 16 residues.

Notes on this clone: This specimen includes other DNA sequences encoding the same CDR3. The rearrangement links TRBV20-1 to TRBJ2-5, with D unresolved. Trimming shortened V by 0 bases and J by 5 bases, and 4 bases separated the two germline ends. The CDR3 runs to 11 residues. Looked up from germline, CDR1 is DFQATT and CDR2 is SNEGSKA (reference sequence). The CDR3 here is CSARDRETQYF. The CDR3 DNA reads as TGCAGTGCTAGAGATAGGGAGACCCAGTACTTC.

This clone was seen just once. Distinct nucleotide sequences in the sample also encode this CDR3. The CDR3 region is CASSLARGYGYTF. CDR3 nucleotides: TGTGCCAGCAGCTTAGCGAGGGGCTATGGCTACACCTTC. The rearrangement uses TRBV11-2 and TRBJ1-2; tentatively, D is TRBD1 (5 bases). The ends were cut back, 1 base at V and 4 bases at J, with 7 bases in the middle. This CDR3 contains 13 residues. Germline V lookup: CDR1 SGHAT, CDR2 FQNNGV.